The T cell receptor beta chain under discussion was sequenced for a study of T cells in tuberculosis. As for time point: new active TB diagnosis, blood taken before or within 7 days of starting treatment. Only in-frame clones appear in the TCRdb table, and some are missing; sequencing was by immunoSEQ multiplex PCR. The table has about 35,000 clones, about 91% seen once. From germline, CDR1 is DFQATT and CDR2 SNEGSKA (reference sequence). With 4 bases removed from V and 6 bases from J, the gap between germline ends came to 9 bases. The CDR3 is 11 residues long. The TCR was taken from an adult with tuberculosis. Some clones in this sample may be carry-over from other donors' samples. The sample consisted of PBMCs, taken at tuberculosis diagnosis. J is TRBJ1-1 and V is TRBV20-1; D ambiguous. Written as DNA, the CDR3 is TGCAGTGCTAAATTGGCACCTGAAGCTTTCTTT. Encoded protein: CSAKLAPEAFF.